Below are 29 T cell receptor beta chains sequenced from a single sample in a study of T cells in Graves' hyperthyroidism and ophthalmopathy. RNA transcripts yielded amplified TCR beta CDR3 regions. The HTBI primer set was used in a first-round RT-PCR of the TCR CDR3. TCRdb re-derived calls from the multiplex PCR reads in MiXCR, one entry per CDR3 protein. This table holds around 720,000 distinct CDR3 sequences, about 35% found once. Material for sequencing was blood. The receptors were gathered from a middle-aged woman with Graves' hyperthyroidism.

CDR3 in DNA: TGTGCCAGCAATTGGCAGGGTTTTCACACCTTC. It codes for CASNWQGFHTF. The chain is built from TRBV2 and TRBJ1-2, with a tentative D call TRBD1 (5 bases). Germline V gives CDR1 SNHLY, CDR2 FYNNEI. The CDR3 is 11 amino acids. V lost 7 bases and J 12 bases, leaving 15 bases between the germline ends.

This clonotype appeared a single time. J is TRBJ1-1 and V is TRBV10-2, with D uncertain. The V end was cut by 9 bases, the J end by 1 base, with 15 bases between. The CDR3 spans 14 residues. Germline V gene data show CDR1 as WSHSY and CDR2 as SAAADI. Here the CDR3 DNA reads TGCGCCAGTTGCTTACACGGGGAGAACACTGAAGCTTTCTTT. The encoded protein is CASCLHGENTEAFF.

This rearrangement joins TRBV12-3 or TRBV12-4 to TRBJ2-2, with unresolved D. V shed 7 bases and J shed 7 bases, with 7 bases lying between them. CDR3 size: 11 residues. CDR3 DNA: TGTGCCAGCACAGGCTACGGGGAGCTGTTTTTT. Translating it yields CASTGYGELFF.

This clonotype was seen a few times. The chain combines TRBV7-2 with TRBJ2-2, with 9 bases that match TRBD1. Germline V gene lookup returns CDR1 SGHTA and CDR2 FQGNSA. Trimming took 5 bases from V and 0 from J; bases not matched to a gene: 16. This CDR3 is built from 20 residues. The CDR3 region is CASSGPGAKNRGPNTGELFF. CDR3 DNA sequence: TGTGCCAGCAGCGGCCCTGGGGCAAAGAACAGGGGGCCGAACACCGGGGAGCTGTTTTTT.

The chain recombines TRBV2 with TRBJ1-2; D gene uncertain. With 0 bases removed from V and 7 bases from J, the gap between germline ends came to 12 bases. This CDR3 is 14 amino acids long. Germline assignment: CDR1 SNHLY and CDR2 FYNNEI. The CDR3 loop is CASSEAVFSSGYTF. CDR3 nucleotides: TGTGCCAGCAGTGAAGCGGTTTTTTCGAGTGGCTACACCTTC.

The rearrangement uses TRBV5-8 and TRBJ2-7; no firm D call. Germline V gene lookup returns CDR1 SGHTS and CDR2 YDEGEE. The germline V and J ends were trimmed by 4 bases and 3 bases, with 14 bases remaining between them. This CDR3 spans 14 amino acids. The CDR3 protein is CASSPTGQFYEQYF. The CDR3 nucleotides are TGTGCCAGCAGCCCGACGGGTCAGTTCTACGAGCAGTACTTC. Filled out from reference TRBV5-8 and TRBJ2-7, the complete variable domain reads EAGVTQSPTHLIKTRGQQATLRCSPISGHTSVYWYQQALGLGLQFLLWYDEGEERNRGNFPPRFSGRQFPNYSSELNVNALELEDSALYLCASSPTGQFYEQYFGPGTRLTVT.

This clonotype has at least ten counts. The chain joins TRBV7-6 to TRBJ1-1; weak D call: TRBD1 (5 bases). Germline assignment: CDR1 SGHVS and CDR2 FNYEAQ. CDR3 length: 16 amino acids. V dropped 0 bases and J dropped 2 bases, with 13 bases sitting between them. CDR3 nucleotide sequence: TGTGCCAGCAGCTTAGCTCAGGGAGGGGCTAACACTGAAGCTTTCTTT. It specifies CASSLAQGGANTEAFF.

The sample holds one count of this clonotype. The CDR3 DNA is TGTGCCAGCAGAATTCTGGGGACAGGGGATAATTCACCCCTCCACTTT. Protein product: CASRILGTGDNSPLHF. The rearrangement joins TRBV4-2 to TRBJ1-6, with 10 nucleotides matching TRBD1. CDR1 and CDR2 from the germline V gene are LGHNA and YNFKEQ. The CDR3 consists of 16 residues. Trimming cost V 6 bases and J 5 bases; bases outside gene matches: 7.

The rearrangement uses TRBV7-9 and TRBJ1-3; D gene unclear. Germline values: CDR1 SEHNR, CDR2 FQNEAQ (reference sequence). The CDR3 is made up of 16 amino acids. The ends were cut back, 3 bases at V and 0 bases at J, with 12 bases in the middle. The CDR3 DNA reads TGTGCCAGCAGCTTTCCCGAGACGAGCTCTGGAAACACCATATATTTT. Protein product: CASSFPETSSGNTIYF.

This clonotype was counted a few times. The chain links TRBV6-5 to TRBJ1-5, with a possible D match to TRBD1 (6 bases). Germline assignment: CDR1 MNHEY and CDR2 SVGAGI. The CDR3 contains 14 residues. Trimming stripped 6 bases from V and 7 bases from J, with 16 bases between. The CDR3 is CASSYGLTGQPQHF. CDR3 nucleotide sequence: TGTGCCAGCAGCTACGGCCTAACAGGGCAGCCCCAGCATTTT.

This clonotype was observed at least ten times. The chain is built from TRBV12-3 or TRBV12-4 and TRBJ2-7, with 7 bases matching TRBD1. The CDR3 totals 14 residues. The V gene end was trimmed by 5 bases and the J gene end by 9 bases; junction bases not matched to a gene: 13. CDR3 nucleotide sequence: TGTGCCAGCAGTAACACCGGGACAGATGTGGTGCAGTACTTC. It encodes CASSNTGTDVVQYF.

J is TRBJ1-4 and V is TRBV11-1; D is perhaps TRBD1 (6 bases). The V gene's germline CDR1 is SGHAT and CDR2 FQDESV (reference sequence). The CDR3 length is 12 residues. The V gene lost 7 bases and the J gene lost 10 bases, with 13 bases spanning the gap. The CDR3 region is CASTQGEVKLFF. CDR3 nucleotides: TGTGCCAGCACACAGGGTGAAGTAAAACTGTTTTTT.

A few counts support this clonotype. The chain is built from TRBV29-1 and TRBJ2-2, with D maybe TRBD1 (5 bases). The CDR3 sequence is 11 residues long. Germline V lookup: CDR1 SQVTM, CDR2 ANQGSEA. The V and J ends lost 3 bases and 6 bases respectively, with 5 bases between them. The CDR3 sequence is CSVDRAGELFF. In DNA, the CDR3 is TGCAGCGTTGACAGGGCCGGGGAGCTGTTTTTT.

This clonotype was counted at least ten times. The chain has TRBV2 and TRBJ2-7; D is possibly TRBD1 (6 bases). The CDR3 is 15 residues long. V was trimmed by 2 bases and J by 0 bases, leaving 11 bases between them. Germline-derived CDR1 and CDR2 are SNHLY and FYNNEI. CDR3 bases: TGTGCCAGCAGTGAAAACAGGGTGCCCTCCTACGAGCAGTACTTC. Amino acid sequence: CASSENRVPSYEQYF.

The gene calls are TRBV7-9 and TRBJ1-3; weak D call: TRBD1 (5 bases). V was cut by 5 bases and J by 11 bases, with 10 bases left in between. The CDR3 extends over 11 amino acids. Per the germline V gene, CDR1 is SEHNR and CDR2 is FQNEAQ (reference sequence). This chain's CDR3 is CASSGAGPIYF. The CDR3 bases are TGTGCCAGCAGCGGAGCGGGGCCCATATATTTT.

The table lists this clonotype with many counts. The V and J genes are TRBV6-4 and TRBJ1-2, with D perhaps matching TRBD1 (6 bases). Trimming removed 4 bases at V and 5 bases at J, with 11 bases between. CDR1 MRHNA and CDR2 SNTAGT come from the germline V gene. The CDR3 totals 13 residues. The CDR3 region has the DNA TGTGCCAGCAGTGGGACAGCTCGTTATGGCTACACCTTC. This sequence encodes CASSGTARYGYTF.

This clonotype was picked up many times. The gene calls are TRBV6-6 and TRBJ1-2, with D hard to call. V was trimmed by 2 bases and J by 5 bases, leaving 6 bases between them. The length of the CDR3 is 12 residues. Per germline, CDR1 MNHNY and CDR2 SVGAGI (reference sequence). CDR3 protein: CASSYERYGYTF. The CDR3 DNA reads as TGTGCCAGCAGTTACGAGCGGTATGGCTACACCTTC.

A single count supports this clonotype. The chain links TRBV20-1 to TRBJ2-7; 7 bases fit TRBD1. Germline lookup yields CDR1 DFQATT and CDR2 SNEGSKA (reference sequence). This CDR3 contains 13 residues. J was trimmed by 1 base and V by 6 bases; bases with no gene match: 6. The CDR3 is CSAYRGSSYEQYF. The CDR3 DNA follows: TGCAGTGCCTACAGGGGATCATCCTACGAGCAGTACTTC.

CDR3 in amino acids: CASSPGKSSGNTIYF. CDR3 nucleotides: TGTGCCAGCAGCCCTGGGAAGTCCTCTGGAAACACCATATATTTT. The chain joins TRBV7-2 to TRBJ1-3; no reliable D call. V was cut by 5 bases and J by 0 bases, with 11 bases left in between. The CDR3 is made up of 15 amino acids. Germline V gives CDR1 SGHTA, CDR2 FQGNSA. Looking up the rest from reference TRBV7-2 and TRBJ1-3 gives the full variable domain: GAGVSQSPSNKVTEKGKDVELRCDPISGHTALYWYRQSLGQGLEFLIYFQGNSAPDKSGLPSDRFSAERTGGSVSTLTIQRTQQEDSAVYLCASSPGKSSGNTIYFGEGSWLTVV.

V is TRBV25-1 and J is TRBJ1-1; 7 bases agree with TRBD1. V dropped 8 bases and J dropped 2; count of bases not matched to a gene: 11. The germline CDR1 and CDR2 sequences are MGHDK and SYGVNS. The CDR3 sequence is 15 residues long. DNA for the CDR3: TGTGCCAGCGGCTCGATCGGGACAGCCAACACTGAAGCTTTCTTT. Protein sequence: CASGSIGTANTEAFF.

This clonotype was seen ten or more times. V gene TRBV7-3 combines with J gene TRBJ1-1; D might be TRBD1 (5 bases). Germline CDR1 is SGHTA and CDR2 is FQGTGA. V was cut by 7 bases and J by 3 bases, with 21 bases left in between. The CDR3 has 16 residues. Here the CDR3 reads CASNHNGKGPDTEAFF. DNA for the CDR3: TGTGCCAGCAACCATAACGGCAAGGGGCCGGACACTGAAGCTTTCTTT.

The CDR3 DNA reads as TGTGCCAGCAGTCTCCGGACAGGGTTCTCTGAAGCTTTCTTT. Its translation: CASSLRTGFSEAFF. The V call is TRBV27, the J call TRBJ1-1; TRBD1 agrees at 8 bases. The CDR3 spans 14 residues. J lost 6 bases, V lost 5 bases, and 8 bases had no gene match. Germline V gene data show CDR1 as MNHEY and CDR2 as SMNVEV (reference sequence).

This clonotype has just a few counts. A much larger clone differs from this one at a single base, so this may be a read error. This sequence joins TRBV20-1 and TRBJ2-7; D possibly matches TRBD1 or TRBD2 (5 bases each). CDR1 is DFQATT, CDR2 SNEGSKA, per germline (reference sequence). The CDR3 spans 13 residues. Trimming removed 6 bases at V and 3 bases at J, with 15 bases between. The CDR3 reads CSAPSWDDYEQYF. In DNA, the CDR3 is TGCAGTGCGCCGAGCTGGGACGACTACGAGCAGTACTTC.

In its sample, this clonotype was seen a few times. V and J are TRBV12-3 or TRBV12-4 and TRBJ2-7; possibly TRBD1 for D (7 bases). This CDR3 region has 16 residues. Deletions cut 4 bases from V and 0 bases from J, with 16 bases between. The CDR3 region has the DNA TGTGCCAGCAGTTACTATTGGCAGGGGGGCTCCTACGAGCAGTACTTC. Its translation is CASSYYWQGGSYEQYF.

This clonotype has a count of ten or more. V and J are TRBV7-2 and TRBJ2-7, with TRBD2 matching over 9 bases. The CDR3 totals 16 residues. Germline-derived CDR1 and CDR2 are SGHTA and FQGNSA. The V gene end was trimmed by 2 bases and the J gene end by 2 bases; junction bases not matched to a gene: 7. The CDR3 sequence: CASSLRPGGGAYEQYF. The DNA for the CDR3 is TGTGCCAGCAGCTTAAGGCCGGGCGGGGGGGCCTACGAGCAGTACTTC.

This clonotype was detected ten times or more. The chain recombines TRBV11-1 with TRBJ1-2, with a possible D match to TRBD1 (6 bases). Germline CDR1 SGHAT, CDR2 FQDESV (reference sequence). The CDR3 sequence is 14 residues long. V gave up 5 bases and J gave up 2 bases, with 12 bases separating them. Written as DNA, the CDR3 is TGTGCCAGCAGCCCTGCAGGGGTCAACTATGGCTACACCTTC. Protein: CASSPAGVNYGYTF. The whole variable domain, remainder taken from reference TRBV11-1 and TRBJ1-2, is EAEVAQSPRYKITEKSQAVAFWCDPISGHATLYWYRQILGQGPELLVQFQDESVVDDSQLPKDRFSAERLKGVDSTLKIQPAELGDSAMYLCASSPAGVNYGYTFGSGTRLTVV.

The chain uses TRBV7-8 and TRBJ2-7, with 10 bases fitting TRBD2. J lost 7 bases, V lost 5 bases, and 5 bases had no gene match. Germline CDR1 is SGHVS and CDR2 is FQNEAQ. CDR3 length equals 13 residues. CDR3 DNA sequence: TGTGCCAGCAGCGGAGAGCGGGAGGGAGAGCAGTACTTC. Protein sequence: CASSGEREGEQYF.

This clonotype appeared a few times. The chain is built from TRBV6-2 or TRBV6-3 and TRBJ2-7; 8 bases match TRBD1. This CDR3 is 15 amino acids long. V was pared by 3 bases and J by 5 bases, with 9 bases of the junction left unmatched. CDR1 is MNHEY, CDR2 SVGEGT, per germline. The CDR3: CASSYSTGETHEQYF. CDR3 sequence (DNA): TGTGCCAGCAGTTATTCGACAGGGGAAACCCACGAGCAGTACTTC.

This clonotype was seen ten or more times. The chain couples TRBV7-9 to TRBJ1-2; D is perhaps TRBD1 (6 bases). The V gene's germline CDR1 is SEHNR and CDR2 FQNEAQ (reference sequence). The CDR3 has 15 amino acids. Trimming pared 1 base from V and 4 bases from J, leaving 13 bases between. CDR3 residues: CASSLGQEDLYGYTF. CDR3 coding DNA: TGTGCCAGCAGCTTAGGACAGGAAGATCTCTATGGCTACACCTTC.